This T cell receptor (beta chain) was recorded in a study of T cells after yellow fever vaccination. The CDR3 has 15 amino acids. CDR1 is MDHEN and CDR2 is SYDVKM in the germline V gene. The V end lost 9 bases, the J end lost 0 bases, and 17 bases lay between the germline ends. MiXCR was run by TCRdb on the 5' RACE reads, yielding one entry per CDR3 protein. This table has hundreds of thousands of distinct CDR3 sequences, roughly 13% appearing once. The clonotype was recovered from a man younger than 40 who received the YFV17D yellow fever vaccine. This sample comprised PBMCs, obtained on the day of the yellow fever booster vaccination. The chain is built from TRBV28 and TRBJ2-5; no clear D gene. The CDR3 DNA reads as TGTGCCAGAAATGACCCGGGCGGAAACCAAGAGACCCAGTACTTC. This codes for CARNDPGGNQETQYF.